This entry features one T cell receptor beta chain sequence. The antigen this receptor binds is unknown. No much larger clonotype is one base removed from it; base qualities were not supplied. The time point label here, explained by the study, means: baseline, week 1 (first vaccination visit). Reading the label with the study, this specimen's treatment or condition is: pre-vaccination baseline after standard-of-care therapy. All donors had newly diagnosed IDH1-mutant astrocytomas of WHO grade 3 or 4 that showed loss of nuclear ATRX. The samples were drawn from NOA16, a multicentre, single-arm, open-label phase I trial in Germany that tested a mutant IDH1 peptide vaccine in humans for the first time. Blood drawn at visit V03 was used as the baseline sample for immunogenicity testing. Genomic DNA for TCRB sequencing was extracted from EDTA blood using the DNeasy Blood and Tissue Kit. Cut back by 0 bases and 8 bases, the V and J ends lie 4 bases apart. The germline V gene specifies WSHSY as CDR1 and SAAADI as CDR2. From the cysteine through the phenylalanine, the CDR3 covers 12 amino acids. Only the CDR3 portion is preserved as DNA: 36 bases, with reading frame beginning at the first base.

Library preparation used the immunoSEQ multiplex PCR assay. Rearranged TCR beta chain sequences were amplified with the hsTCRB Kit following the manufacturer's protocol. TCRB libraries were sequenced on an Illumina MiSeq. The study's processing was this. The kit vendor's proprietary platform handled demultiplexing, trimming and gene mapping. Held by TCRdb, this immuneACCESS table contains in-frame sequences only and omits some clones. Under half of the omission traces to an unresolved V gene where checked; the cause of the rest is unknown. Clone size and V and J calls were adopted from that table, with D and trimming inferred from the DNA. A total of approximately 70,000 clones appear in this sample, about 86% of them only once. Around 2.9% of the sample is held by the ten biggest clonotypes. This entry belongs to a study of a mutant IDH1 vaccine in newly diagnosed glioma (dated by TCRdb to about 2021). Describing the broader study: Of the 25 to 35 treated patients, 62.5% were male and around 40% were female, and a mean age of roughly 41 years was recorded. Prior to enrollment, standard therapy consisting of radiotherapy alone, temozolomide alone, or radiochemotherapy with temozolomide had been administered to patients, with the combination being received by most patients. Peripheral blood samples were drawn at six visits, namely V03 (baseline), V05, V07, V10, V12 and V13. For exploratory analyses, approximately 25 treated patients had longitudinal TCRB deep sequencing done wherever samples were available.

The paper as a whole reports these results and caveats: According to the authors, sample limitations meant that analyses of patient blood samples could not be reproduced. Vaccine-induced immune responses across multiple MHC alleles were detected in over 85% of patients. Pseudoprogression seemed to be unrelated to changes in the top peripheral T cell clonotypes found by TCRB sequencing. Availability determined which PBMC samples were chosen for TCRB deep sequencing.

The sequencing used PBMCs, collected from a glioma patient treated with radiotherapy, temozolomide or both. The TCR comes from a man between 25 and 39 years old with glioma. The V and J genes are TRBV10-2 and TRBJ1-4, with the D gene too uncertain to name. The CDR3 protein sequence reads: CASSESREKLFF. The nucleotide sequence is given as TGCGCCAGCAGTGAGTCGAGGGAAAAACTGTTTTTT.